This T cell receptor (beta chain) is drawn from a study of cytomegalovirus exposure and HLA in healthy donors (dated by TCRdb to 2016 to 2017). Regarding the research as a whole: An earlier analysis of 587 of the donors reported approximately 280 Gb of sequence data and 90 million to 120 million unique TCR beta sequences obtained from roughly 170 million T cells. High-throughput TCR immunosequencing, statistical association of individual TCRs with disease status, and machine learning were combined to predict cytomegalovirus infection status. Roughly 5 DR-DQ haplotypes were treated as single units for association and clustering because of strong linkage in the cohort. Class I and class II HLA loci were covered by the typing at four-digit resolution. In the later analysis, no new phenotypic data were used to find candidate immune exposures; instead, reliance was placed on TCR beta sequences and their occurrence across donors. The aim of the study was to test whether cataloging public T cell receptors could identify signatures of past pathogen exposure. On average, roughly 240,000 unique TCR beta nucleotide sequences were sequenced per donor among fewer than 500 genotyped donors of the cohort, with 15% to 20% of those sequences being non-productive. A later genetic analysis took genome-wide SNP genotypes for about 55% of the roughly 670 donors and used that subset as a discovery cohort. Along with the approximately 620-subject first cohort, a separate validation cohort of over a hundred different subjects was used. Roughly 300 gigabases of sequencing data and approximately 85 million unique TCR sequences were included in an early release covering 500 to 750 HLA-typed donors. The study profiled the T cell repertoires of hundreds of subjects by immunosequencing and related them to cytomegalovirus serostatus. To study patterns of TCR occurrence, a later analysis re-analyzed previously published TCR beta repertoires from 700 or so donors and added high-resolution HLA genotyping. The number of typed donors differed by locus: roughly 620-640 for A, B, C, DRB1 and DQB1; approximately 520 for DQA1; 606 for DPA1; and around 490 for DPB1. Of the 300 to 500 genotyped donors, 81% were placed in the genetic ancestry cluster associated with self-reported Caucasian donors. Donor age, sex, ethnicity and CMV serostatus were compiled together with the repertoire data. An earlier analysis of approximately 500 of the donors applied high-throughput TCR beta sequencing to assess whether each TCR beta V gene segment acted as functional or pseudogenic. All discovery cohort repertoires had been generated using a single sequencing platform.

This clone appeared once. It lacks a known antigen. The sample holds no much larger clone one base away, and base qualities are not on file. Study-level results and caveats: Some 15 rarely observed V segments, including chromosome 9 orphons, were excluded from the earlier analysis of a few hundred of the donors because counts were too low. Strong co-occurrence of HLA alleles, especially DR and DQ, made assigning TCR associations to individual alleles difficult. In the study, about 150 TCR beta chains were listed as associated with cytomegalovirus. According to a later analysis, TCR association rates differed among HLA loci, with DRB1 alleles showing the most associated TCRs and HLA-C alleles showing the fewest. Because some donors lacked HLA typing at each locus, the association tests relied only on the typed subset. In vitro tests confirmed that three of the cytomegalovirus-associated TCR beta chains recognize cytomegalovirus antigens. This cohort had only TCR beta chains sequenced, and the lack of alpha or paired-chain data limited which features could be detected. The classifier was reported to diagnose cytomegalovirus status with high specificity and sensitivity in both the original cohort and the validation cohort. According to the authors, the approach could potentially be generalized to other disease states and immunological phenotypes. Linkage disequilibrium might explain the correlated functional status among segregating V segments, but an unknown experimental factor could not be excluded. According to a later analysis, parvovirus B19, influenza, CMV and Epstein-Barr virus appeared linked to several top co-occurrence clusters. Sequencing depth was assumed to be roughly uniform across donors in the presence/absence analyses, though that assumption may not hold. Most TCR sequences were observed very rarely across donors, whereas some public TCRs were present in many individuals. Some IMGT-functional V segments, including TRBV6-2 and TRBV6-3, could not be told apart with the 87-base-pair reads, so those segments were excluded. At a false discovery rate of 0.05, a later analysis linked approximately 18,000 TCR beta sequences to specific HLA alleles. In a later analysis, HLA-associated TCR beta chains showed more clonal expansion and lower generation probabilities than non-associated chains that were equally common. A cluster of highly shared sequence variants was judged likely to be a technical artifact of the sequencing pipeline. In a later genetic analysis, a missense DCLRE1C variant was associated with V-gene and J-gene trimming of TCR beta chains, and the association was replicated in an independent cohort. Compared with the 666-donor mean, donors in an Asian-associated ancestry cluster had fewer N-insertions in productive TCRs, according to a later genetic analysis. In an earlier analysis of around 600 of the donors, most TCR beta V segments appeared in productive rearrangements about 90% or about 30% of the time, broadly matching IMGT annotations. Most CMV-associated TCR beta chains appeared to be HLA-restricted in a later analysis, and the HLA associations seemed to be driven largely by CMV exposure. A further reported finding was that TCR beta sequences accurately predicted the HLA-A and HLA-B alleles for most subjects in the first cohort. Immune exposure information for the cohort was limited to CMV serostatus.

CDR1 is given as MGHRA and CDR2 as YSYEKL, both from the germline V gene. V ends up 5 bases short and J 3 bases short, with an unmatched junction base count of 6. Its CDR3 holds 15 amino acids, cysteine through phenylalanine. The only DNA kept is the CDR3, 45 bases in frame from the first base. The library came from the immunoSEQ multiplex PCR assay. For the multiplex PCR, a mixture combining 60 forward primers for TCR Vbeta segments and 13 reverse primers for TCR Jbeta segments was used. The CDR3 region of rearranged TCR beta genes was amplified from genomic DNA with a multiplex PCR assay. Amplified TCR beta libraries were sequenced as 87-base-pair reads on the Illumina HiSeq System. From the authors' description of their analysis: Across the 500 to 700 repertoires, a later analysis counted 60 million to 90 million unique TCR beta chains, 9.5 million to 12 million of which were shared by at least two donors. Raw reads were error-corrected and collapsed into unique sequences by a nearest-neighbor algorithm in which closely related sequences were merged to remove PCR and sequencing errors. CDR3 sequences were aligned to IMGT reference sequences to assign V, D and J gene segments. For a sequence to be retained, a match of at least six nucleotides to both a V gene segment and a J gene segment was required. A rearrangement counted as productive if the CDR3 had no stop codons and remained in frame with V and J, and every other rearrangement counted as non-productive. CDR3 was defined according to IMGT convention as the region running from the second conserved V-encoded cysteine to the conserved J-encoded phenylalanine. Sequences without an unambiguous match to a single V gene segment were excluded from the earlier analysis of a few hundred of the donors. An earlier analysis of approximately 590 of the donors called V segments functional above 56.7% productive rearrangements and segregating when the between-donor standard deviation exceeded 5%. A statistical classification framework was built to diagnose cytomegalovirus status from the catalog of TCR beta chain sequences. In a later analysis, V and J genes were assigned by comparing TCR nucleotide sequences against IMGT/GENE-DB human TR gene sequences. In a later analysis, CDR3 sequences and most-parsimonious VDJ recombination scenarios were assigned using the TCRdist pipeline. In a later analysis, each TCR beta chain was defined by its CDR3 amino acid sequence together with its V-gene family, and reads without a unique V-gene family were excluded. In a later analysis, approximately 590 highly shared, low-generation-probability nucleotide sequences were removed to address suspected cross-contamination and a sequencing artifact. A later analysis calculated a clonal expansion index for each public chain from normalized within-repertoire ranks of inferred template counts. Generation probabilities in a later analysis came from a VDJ recombination model fitted to out-of-frame rearrangements, and those results were checked against IGoR. In a later analysis, TCR-TCR, TCR-HLA and TCR-CMV co-occurrence was scored with hypergeometric tests, and a repertoire-size bias correction was applied to TCR pairs. A later analysis estimated false discovery rates by permuting HLA or CMV assignments 20 times. In a later analysis, co-occurring TCRs were grouped with DBSCAN, and TCRdist sequence similarity was added when clustering was performed within HLA-allele-positive subsets. Repertoires with fewer than 30,000 or more than 120,000 public chains were left out of co-occurrence clustering, as were several repertoires with anomalous nucleotide sharing. Imported from immuneACCESS, the table was reduced by TCRdb to in-frame sequences with V and J called. These copies leave out some clones; in studies compared against another copy, an unresolved V gene accounts for under half, and the cause of the remainder is not known. The V and J calls and the clone size are those of that table, but D and trimming were determined from the DNA. Here the sample has over 110,000 clones; 82% occur a single time. The top ten hold about 2.3% of the sample.

In total, approximately 690 healthy bone marrow donors made up the cohort. Cohort members were all nominally healthy when sampled, although unrecorded immune exposures were likely present. The donor tested CMV seronegative, placing the donor among the roughly 350 seronegative members of the cohort. Each donor provided a peripheral blood sample, and peripheral blood mononuclear cells were used for TCR beta sequencing. The Qiagen DNeasy Blood Extraction Kit was used to extract genomic DNA from the blood cell samples. The TCR sequence derives from a male donor in good health and CMV-seronegative. This sequence uses TRBV4-1 and TRBJ2-2, and 7 junction bases match TRBD1. The sequenced sample consisted of PBMCs. The nucleotide sequence reads TGCGCCAGCAGCTTTACAGGGGTGGACACCGGGGAGCTGTTTTTT. Translated, this gives CASSFTGVDTGELFF.